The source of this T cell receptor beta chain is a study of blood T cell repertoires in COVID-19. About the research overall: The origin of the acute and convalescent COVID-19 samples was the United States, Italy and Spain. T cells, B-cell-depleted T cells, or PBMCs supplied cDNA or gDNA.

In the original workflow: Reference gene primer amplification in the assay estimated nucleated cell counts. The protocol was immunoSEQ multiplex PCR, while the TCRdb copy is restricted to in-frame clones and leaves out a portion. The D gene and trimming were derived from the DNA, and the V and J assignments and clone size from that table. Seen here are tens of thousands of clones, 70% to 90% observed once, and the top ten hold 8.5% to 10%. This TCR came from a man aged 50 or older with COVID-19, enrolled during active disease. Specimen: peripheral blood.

CDR3 protein: CASSHPDRGLETQYF. The CDR3 DNA reads as TGCGCCAGCAGCCACCCCGACAGGGGTTTGGAGACCCAGTACTTC. This chain links TRBV5-1 with TRBJ2-5; TRBD1 matches 8 bases. V shed 4 bases, J shed 5 bases, and the junction held 10 bases outside the gene matches. The CDR3 runs 15 residues. Germline lookup yields CDR1 SGHRS and CDR2 YFSETQ.